This T cell receptor beta chain emerged from a study of cytomegalovirus exposure and HLA in healthy donors. Germline CDR1 reads LNHDA; CDR2 reads SQIVND (reference sequence). V lost 5 bases, J lost 4 bases, and 6 bases stayed unmatched. The CDR3 is 15 amino acids. This clone was detected only a few times. Both 60 Vbeta primers and 13 Jbeta primers went into the PCR. Profiling relied on immunoSEQ multiplex PCR, and the TCRdb table lists in-frame clones only, not all of them. The repertoire has over 100,000 clones, approximately 8.7% of them found once; the top ten carry less than 7%. The chain employs TRBV19 and TRBJ1-5; 9 bases match TRBD1. The material sequenced was PBMCs. The source of this sequence is a man aged 35 to 55 in good health and CMV-seronegative. The chain's CDR3 is CASSPQGQGNQPQHF. Written as DNA, the CDR3 is TGTGCCAGTAGTCCCCAGGGACAGGGTAATCAGCCCCAGCATTTT. Full variable domain (missing parts from reference TRBV19 and TRBJ1-5): DGGITQSPKYLFRKEGQNVTLSCEQNLNHDAMYWYRQDPGQGLRLIYYSQIVNDFQKGDIAEGYSVSREKKESFPLTVTSAQKNPTAFYLCASSPQGQGNQPQHFGDGTRLSIL.